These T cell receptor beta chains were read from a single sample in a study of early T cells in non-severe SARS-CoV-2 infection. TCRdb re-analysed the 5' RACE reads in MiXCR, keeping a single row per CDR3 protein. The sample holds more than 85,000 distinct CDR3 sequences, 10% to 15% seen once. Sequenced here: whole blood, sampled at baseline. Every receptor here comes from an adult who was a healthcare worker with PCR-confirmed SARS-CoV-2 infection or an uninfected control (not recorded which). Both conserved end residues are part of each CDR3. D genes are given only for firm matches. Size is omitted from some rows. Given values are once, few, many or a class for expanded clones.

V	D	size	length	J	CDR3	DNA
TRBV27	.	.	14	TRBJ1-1	CASSLFEAGTEAFF	TGTGCCAGCAGTTTATTCGAGGCGGGGACTGAAGCTTTCTTT
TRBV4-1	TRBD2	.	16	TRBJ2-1	CASSHSAVAGDNEQFF	TGCGCCAGCAGCCATTCGGCGGTAGCGGGGGACAATGAGCAGTTCTTC
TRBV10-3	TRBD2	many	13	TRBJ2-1	CAISDGTRNEQFF	TGTGCCATCAGTGACGGGACTAGGAATGAGCAGTTCTTC
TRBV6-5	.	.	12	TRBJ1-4	CASSSNNEKLFF	TGTGCCAGCAGTTCGAATAATGAAAAACTGTTTTTT
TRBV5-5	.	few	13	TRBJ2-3	CASSLYWEDTQYF	TGTGCCAGCAGCTTGTATTGGGAAGACACGCAGTATTTT
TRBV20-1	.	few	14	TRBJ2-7	CSAGQGSSIYEQYF	TGCAGTGCTGGGCAAGGCTCGTCCATCTACGAGCAGTACTTC
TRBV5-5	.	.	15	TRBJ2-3	CASSLGPQQPDTQYF	TGTGCCAGCAGCTTGGGCCCCCAACAACCAGATACGCAGTATTTT
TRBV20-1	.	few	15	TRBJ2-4	CSAIPWRAAKNIQYF	TGCAGTGCAATCCCTTGGCGGGCAGCCAAAAACATTCAGTACTTC
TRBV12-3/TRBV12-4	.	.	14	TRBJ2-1	CASRGVSSYNEQFF	TGTGCCAGCAGGGGGGTGAGCTCCTACAATGAGCAGTTCTTC
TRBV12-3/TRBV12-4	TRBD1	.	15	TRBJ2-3	CASRSTGWEGDTQYF	TGTGCCAGCAGGTCGACAGGGTGGGAAGGAGATACGCAGTATTTT
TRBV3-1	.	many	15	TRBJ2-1	CASSQPGPRGNEQFF	TGTGCCAGCAGCCAGCCGGGACCCCGCGGGAATGAGCAGTTCTTC
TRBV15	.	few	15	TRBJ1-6	CATSREGTYNSPLHF	TGTGCCACCAGCAGAGAAGGCACTTATAATTCACCCCTCCACTTT
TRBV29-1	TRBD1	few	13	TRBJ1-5	CSVAGTGNQPQHF	TGCAGCGTTGCCGGGACAGGGAATCAGCCCCAGCATTTT
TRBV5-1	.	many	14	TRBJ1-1	CASSLVALDTEAFF	TGCGCCAGCAGCTTGGTGGCCCTTGACACTGAAGCTTTCTTT
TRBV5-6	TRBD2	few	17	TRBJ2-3	CASSPDGTSGSTDTQYF	TGTGCCAGCAGCCCAGACGGGACTAGCGGGAGCACAGATACGCAGTATTTT
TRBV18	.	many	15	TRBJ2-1	CASSPPVTSYNEQFF	TGTGCCAGCTCACCACCGGTCACTTCCTACAATGAGCAGTTCTTC
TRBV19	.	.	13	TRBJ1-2	CATKLDGNYGYTF	TGTGCCACTAAATTGGACGGCAACTATGGCTACACCTTC
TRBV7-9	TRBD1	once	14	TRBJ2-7	CASTPDKGAREQYF	TGTGCCAGCACCCCGGATAAGGGGGCGAGGGAGCAGTACTTC
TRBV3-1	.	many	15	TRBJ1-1	CASSPSIGGNTEAFF	TGTGCCAGCAGCCCCTCCATCGGGGGGAACACTGAAGCTTTCTTT
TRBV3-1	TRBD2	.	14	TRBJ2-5	CASSLGGGAETQYF	TGTGCCAGCAGCCTCGGCGGGGGGGCGGAGACCCAGTACTTC
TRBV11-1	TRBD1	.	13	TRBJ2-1	CASSRAQGAEQFF	TGTGCCAGCAGCCGAGCACAGGGGGCTGAGCAGTTCTTC
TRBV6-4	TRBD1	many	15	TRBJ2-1	CASSDSKGAANEQFF	TGTGCCAGCAGTGACTCGAAGGGGGCGGCCAATGAGCAGTTCTTC
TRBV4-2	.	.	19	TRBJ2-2	CASSQEPGATWGNTGELFF	TGTGCCAGCAGCCAAGAACCTGGGGCCACCTGGGGTAACACCGGGGAGCTGTTTTTT
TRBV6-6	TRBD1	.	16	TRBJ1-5	CASSYRTGDSNQPQHF	TGTGCCAGCAGTTACCGGACAGGCGATAGCAATCAGCCCCAGCATTTT
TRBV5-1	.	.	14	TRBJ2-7	CASSLESTSYEQYF	TGCGCCAGCAGCCTGGAAAGTACCTCCTACGAGCAGTACTTC
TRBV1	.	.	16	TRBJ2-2	CTSSQDGSEGTGELFF	TGCACCAGCAGCCAAGATGGTAGCGAGGGCACCGGGGAGCTGTTTTTT
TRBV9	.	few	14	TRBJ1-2	CASSPRGGSYGYTF	TGTGCCAGCAGCCCGAGAGGGGGGAGCTATGGCTACACCTTC
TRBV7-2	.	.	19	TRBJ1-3	CASSPASGARGRVANTIYF	TGTGCCAGCAGCCCGGCATCCGGGGCACGCGGACGTGTGGCAAACACCATATATTTT
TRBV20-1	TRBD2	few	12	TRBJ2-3	CSAYAGRGAGYF	TGCAGTGCTTACGCCGGGCGGGGGGCCGGCTATTTT
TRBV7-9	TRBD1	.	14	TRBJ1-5	CASSTGTGNQPQHF	TGTGCCAGCAGCACCGGGACAGGCAATCAGCCCCAGCATTTT
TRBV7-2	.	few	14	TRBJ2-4	CASSRFTLRNIQYF	TGTGCCAGCAGCCGATTTACCCTAAGAAACATTCAGTACTTC
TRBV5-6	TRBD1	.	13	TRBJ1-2	CASSSGTGLRGLF	TGTGCCAGCAGCTCCGGGACAGGGCTCAGAGGACTCTTC
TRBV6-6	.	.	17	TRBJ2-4	CASSQILAHPAKNIQYF	TGTGCCAGCAGTCAAATTTTGGCCCACCCAGCCAAAAACATTCAGTACTTC
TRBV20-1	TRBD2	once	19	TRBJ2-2	CSATTHPGLAGGDTGELFF	TGCAGTGCGACAACCCACCCGGGCCTAGCGGGAGGGGACACCGGGGAGCTGTTTTTT
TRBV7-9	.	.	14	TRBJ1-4	CASRSPRGGEKLFF	TGTGCCAGCAGATCTCCAAGGGGAGGCGAAAAACTGTTTTTT
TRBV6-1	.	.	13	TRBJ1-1	CASSTTGFTEAFF	TGTGCCAGCAGTACCACAGGGTTCACTGAAGCTTTCTTT
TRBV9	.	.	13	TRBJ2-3	CASSGVKRYTQYF	TGTGCCAGCAGCGGAGTTAAGCGGTATACGCAGTATTTT
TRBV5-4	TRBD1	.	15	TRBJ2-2	CASGLQGARTGELFF	TGTGCCAGCGGTTTACAGGGGGCCCGTACCGGGGAGCTGTTTTTT
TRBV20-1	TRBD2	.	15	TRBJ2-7	CSARDYQRGTYEQYF	TGCAGTGCTAGGGATTATCAGCGGGGGACCTACGAGCAGTACTTC
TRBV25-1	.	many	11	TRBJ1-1	CASSEWTEAFF	TGTGCCAGCAGTGAATGGACTGAAGCTTTCTTT
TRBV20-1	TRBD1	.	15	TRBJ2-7	CSARGRTGRDGEQYF	TGCAGTGCTAGAGGCCGGACAGGGAGAGATGGCGAGCAGTACTTC
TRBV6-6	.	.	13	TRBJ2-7	CASSFRAREEQYF	TGTGCCAGCAGTTTCCGGGCCCGGGAGGAGCAGTACTTC
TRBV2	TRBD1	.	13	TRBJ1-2	CASSIRGIYGYTF	TGTGCCAGCAGTATCAGGGGGATATATGGCTACACCTTC
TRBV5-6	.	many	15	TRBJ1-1	CASSLARSGNTEAFF	TGTGCCAGCAGCTTGGCACGGAGCGGGAACACTGAAGCTTTCTTT
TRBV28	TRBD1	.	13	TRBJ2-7	CASSHGQGYEQYF	TGTGCCAGCAGTCACGGACAGGGCTACGAGCAGTACTTC
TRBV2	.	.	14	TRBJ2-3	CASSAVEYTDTQYF	TGTGCCAGCAGTGCCGTCGAGTACACAGATACGCAGTATTTT
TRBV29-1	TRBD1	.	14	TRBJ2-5	CSARPYRGQETQYF	TGCAGCGCCCGTCCCTACAGGGGTCAAGAGACCCAGTACTTC
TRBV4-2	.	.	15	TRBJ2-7	CASSQKISGTHEQYF	TGTGCCAGCAGCCAGAAAATTTCAGGGACCCACGAGCAGTACTTC
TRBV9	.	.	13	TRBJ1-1	CASSVSWNTEAFF	TGTGCCAGCAGCGTAAGTTGGAACACTGAAGCTTTCTTT